This entry describes one TCR beta chain. Its antigen is still unknown. The data originate from a study of cytomegalovirus exposure and HLA in healthy donors. Findings of the study overall: The dataset shows that most TCR sequences were rare, while some public TCRs occurred in many donors. Reportedly, diagnosis of cytomegalovirus status by the classifier showed high specificity and sensitivity. CMV serostatus was the sole immune exposure data available. In an earlier analysis, productive rearrangement rates for most beta V segments clustered near 87% or 30%.

Trimming pared 5 bases from V and 3 bases from J, leaving 8 bases between. The CDR3 length is 13 residues. CDR1 SNHLY and CDR2 FYNNEI come from the germline V gene. The PCR used 60 Vbeta and 13 Jbeta primers. The data were produced by immunoSEQ multiplex PCR, yet TCRdb's version contains in-frame clones alone and is incomplete. The sample shows 100,000 to 150,000 clones, around 68% of them seen only once. This TCR derives from a man aged 35 to 55 in good health and CMV-seropositive. Sequenced: PBMCs. The chain links TRBV2 to TRBJ1-5, with D possibly matching TRBD1 (6 bases). The CDR3 is CASSRDNNQPQHF. CDR3 DNA: TGTGCCAGCAGTAGGGACAACAATCAGCCCCAGCATTTT.